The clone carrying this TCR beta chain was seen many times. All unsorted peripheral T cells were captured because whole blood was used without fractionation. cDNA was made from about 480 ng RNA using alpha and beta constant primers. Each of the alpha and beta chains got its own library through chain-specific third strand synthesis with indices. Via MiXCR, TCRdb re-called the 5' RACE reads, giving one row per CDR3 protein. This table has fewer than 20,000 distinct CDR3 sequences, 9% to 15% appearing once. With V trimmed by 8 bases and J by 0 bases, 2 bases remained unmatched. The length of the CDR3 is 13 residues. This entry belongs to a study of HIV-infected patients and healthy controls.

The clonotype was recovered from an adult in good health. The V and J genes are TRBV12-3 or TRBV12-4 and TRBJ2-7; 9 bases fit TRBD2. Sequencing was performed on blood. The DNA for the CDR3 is TGTGCCAGCCTTAGCGGGAGCTCCTACGAGCAGTACTTC. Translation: CASLSGSSYEQYF.